Described below is a single TCR beta chain sequence and its context. These data come from a study of blood T cell repertoires in COVID-19. As processed by the authors: Using reference gene primer amplification, nucleated cell counts were estimated. Clones were sequenced by immunoSEQ multiplex PCR, and TCRdb holds only the in-frame ones, with some missing. That table supplies the V and J calls and clone size; D and trimming were determined from the DNA. This table has 45,000 to 60,000 clones, almost 80% appearing once. This CDR3 has 14 residues. Trimming cost V 7 bases and J 6 bases, with 17 bases left between them. Germline CDR1 reads ENHRY; CDR2 reads SYGVKD. Each participant's cohort was designated according to participant-reported clinical history.

Specimen: PBMCs or T cells enriched from blood (not recorded which). This rearrangement joins TRBV10-3 to TRBJ2-3; a weak D match, TRBD2 (6 bases). This receptor was taken from a woman aged 45-65 years with acute COVID-19. CDR3 nucleotides: TGTGCCATCACGGAGGGTAGCGATACGGATACGCAGTATTTT. Its protein is CAITEGSDTDTQYF.